This TCR beta chain was identified in a study of blood T cell repertoires in COVID-19. Whole-study context: The analysed material was cDNA or gDNA that came from T cells, B-cell-depleted T cells, or PBMCs.

Germline CDR1 is SGHDN and CDR2 is FVKESK. V was clipped by 4 bases and J by 6 bases, with 12 bases between them. CDR3 length equals 13 residues. Some clones are missing from TCRdb's copy, which holds only in-frame ones; the method was immunoSEQ multiplex PCR. The table includes tens of thousands of clones, roughly 89% detected once. This clonotype was sampled from a man between 60 and 75 years old with acute or convalescent COVID-19. The sequencing sample was made of peripheral blood. The genes are TRBV14 and TRBJ1-2; D may be TRBD1 (5 bases). The CDR3 region is CASSLLIRDGYTF. CDR3 nucleotides: TGTGCCAGCAGCCTCTTAATCAGGGATGGCTACACCTTC.